This is a list of T cell receptor beta chains from one sample in a study of blood T cell repertoires in COVID-19. Method: immunoSEQ multiplex PCR; TCRdb's copy keeps in-frame clones and lacks some. The table has 140,000 to 150,000 clones, over 75% seen once. Material for sequencing was PBMCs or T cells enriched from blood (not recorded which). These receptors came from a woman aged 25 to 39 with acute COVID-19. Both conserved end residues are part of each CDR3. The D gene is left open where the match is weak. Size is stated for part of the rows, as once, few or many counts, or as a class when the clone is expanded.

clone_size	v_call	d_call	j_call	cdr3_aa	cdr3_nt
.	TRBV4-1	.	TRBJ1-2	CASSQDPNDNAGYGYTF	TGCGCCAGCAGCCAAGACCCTAATGACAACGCGGGCTATGGCTACACCTTC
.	TRBV28	.	TRBJ1-5	CASSLLNQPQHF	TGTGCCAGCAGTTTACTAAATCAGCCCCAGCATTTT
.	TRBV5-1	.	TRBJ2-7	CASSLDWDTYEQYF	TGCGCCAGCAGCTTGGATTGGGACACTTACGAGCAGTACTTC
.	TRBV12-3/TRBV12-4	.	TRBJ1-5	CASTSGNQPQHF	TGTGCCAGCACGTCGGGCAATCAGCCCCAGCATTTT
once	TRBV27	TRBD1	TRBJ1-6	CASSGTGWDSPLHF	TGTGCCAGCAGCGGGACAGGGTGGGATTCACCCCTCCACTTT
few	TRBV2	TRBD1	TRBJ1-4	CASTRDRATNEKLFF	TGTGCCAGCACCCGGGACAGGGCAACTAATGAAAAACTGTTTTTT
.	TRBV7-2	.	TRBJ1-3	CASSASGVGNTIYF	TGTGCCAGCAGCGCCTCAGGGGTAGGAAACACCATATATTTT
.	TRBV30	.	TRBJ1-3	CAWSVNSGNTIYF	TGTGCCTGGAGTGTTAACTCTGGAAACACCATATATTTT
.	TRBV28	.	TRBJ1-4	CASSLQGPKLFF	TGTGCCAGCAGTTTGCAGGGGCCAAAACTGTTTTTT
.	TRBV7-2	.	TRBJ2-3	CASSLTPRLASYF	TGTGCCAGCAGCTTAACCCCTAGGCTAGCATCGTATTTT
.	TRBV20-1	TRBD1	TRBJ1-1	CGADRDTEAFF	TGCGGAGCCGACAGGGACACTGAAGCTTTCTTT
.	TRBV28	.	TRBJ2-7	CASRRQAGGEQYF	TGTGCCAGCAGAAGACAGGCTGGGGGTGAGCAGTACTTC
.	TRBV11-2	TRBD2	TRBJ2-3	CASSSWTSGSTDTQYF	TGTGCCAGCAGCTCCTGGACTAGCGGGAGTACAGATACGCAGTATTTT
once	TRBV11-2	.	TRBJ2-7	CASSLYYEQYF	TGTGCCAGCAGCCTGTACTACGAGCAGTACTTC
.	TRBV7-3	TRBD2	TRBJ2-1	CASSLGPSGSGNNEQFF	TGTGCCAGCAGCTTAGGCCCGAGCGGGAGTGGAAACAATGAGCAGTTCTTC
.	TRBV7-3	.	TRBJ2-1	CASSLGSSVRANEQFF	TGTGCCAGCAGCCTAGGGTCTAGCGTGAGGGCCAATGAGCAGTTCTTC
.	TRBV19	TRBD2	TRBJ2-7	CASRGLAGARVRYEQYF	TGTGCCAGTAGGGGACTAGCGGGAGCTAGGGTTAGGTACGAGCAGTACTTC
.	TRBV18	TRBD1	TRBJ2-7	CASSPSGTGLEQYF	TGTGCCAGCTCACCGTCCGGGACAGGGCTCGAGCAGTACTTC
.	TRBV7-2	.	TRBJ2-7	CASSTVAEAGEQYF	TGTGCCAGCAGCACCGTAGCGGAGGCGGGCGAGCAGTACTTC
once	TRBV3-1/TRBV3-2	TRBD2	TRBJ2-5	CASSPSDGGTSGRLRGTQYF	TGTGCCAGCAGCCCCTCCGACGGTGGTACTAGCGGGAGACTGAGGGGGACCCAGTACTTC
.	TRBV14	TRBD2	TRBJ2-7	CASSLRTSAISYEQYF	TGTGCCAGCAGCCTTAGGACTAGCGCAATCTCCTACGAGCAGTACTTC
once	TRBV9	TRBD1	TRBJ1-2	CASSAGGYNTYGYTF	TGTGCCAGCAGCGCAGGGGGCTACAATACCTATGGCTACACCTTC
.	TRBV3-1/TRBV3-2	TRBD1	TRBJ1-2	CASSPTGGGHYGYTF	TGTGCCAGCAGCCCCACAGGGGGCGGTCACTATGGCTACACCTTC
.	TRBV4-3	TRBD2	TRBJ2-6	CASSQRRAGEAGANVLTF	TGCGCCAGCAGCCAAAGGCGAGCGGGAGAAGCTGGGGCCAACGTCCTGACTTTC
once	TRBV7-2	.	TRBJ1-2	CASSPDRRYGYTF	TGTGCCAGCAGCCCTGACAGGCGCTATGGCTACACCTTC
.	TRBV3-1/TRBV3-2	TRBD1	TRBJ1-2	CASSTGQGGFKGYTF	TGTGCCAGCAGCACGGGACAGGGAGGGTTTAAGGGCTACACCTTC